A single sample gave rise to the 20 T cell receptor beta chains below, sequenced in a study of beta chain features in type 1 diabetes. The study's findings and limits: Across all four CD4+ subsets, people with type 1 diabetes showed modestly shorter TCRB CDR3s.

What was sequenced were expressed TCRB transcripts, since all of the isolated RNA had been reverse transcribed. The data were produced by immunoSEQ multiplex PCR, yet TCRdb's version contains in-frame clones alone and is incomplete. Of hundreds of thousands of clones listed, roughly an eighth are singletons. Their antigens remain unidentified. Specimen: naive CD4+ T cells from blood. The receptors were gathered from a man between 18 and 35 years old with type 1 diabetes.

The rearrangement uses TRBV7-2 and TRBJ2-3; D is possibly TRBD1 (6 bases). Trimming took 1 base from V and 0 from J, leaving 8 bases between them. Germline V gene data show CDR1 as SGHTA and CDR2 as FQGNSA. This CDR3 region has 15 residues. The CDR3 spells CASSLGGHSTDTQYF. The CDR3 nucleotides are TGTGCCAGCAGCTTAGGGGGACACAGCACAGATACGCAGTATTTT.

The chain carries TRBV15 and TRBJ2-3; TRBD1 is a possible D gene (6 bases). The CDR3 runs 15 residues. CDR1 and CDR2 (germline): LNHNV, YYDKDF (reference sequence). V lost 5 bases to trimming and J lost 2 bases, with 14 bases between them. For the CDR3, the DNA is TGTGCCACCAGCGCACAGCCGGGACACACAGATACGCAGTATTTT. This codes for CATSAQPGHTDTQYF.

In DNA form, the CDR3 reads TGTGCCAGCAGCTGGGACCGGGACAGGGAGTACTTC. This sequence encodes CASSWDRDREYF. V gene TRBV7-2 combines with J gene TRBJ2-7; TRBD1 agrees at 9 bases. The germline V gene has CDR1 SGHTA and CDR2 FQGNSA. Trimming at V came to 4 bases and at J to 11 bases, leaving 6 bases not matched to a gene. The CDR3 contains 12 residues.

This clone was seen more than once but under ten times. The chain joins TRBV6-1 to TRBJ1-5; D is uncertain. Trimming stripped 3 bases from V and 4 bases from J, with 4 bases between. This CDR3 spans 12 amino acids. The germline CDR1 and CDR2 sequences are MNHNS and SASEGT. CDR3 sequence: CASSDYNQPQHF. For the CDR3, the DNA is TGTGCCAGCAGTGATTATAATCAGCCCCAGCATTTT.

This clone showed up just a few times. The chain uses TRBV29-1 and TRBJ1-1; D ambiguous. This CDR3 region has 14 residues. Per the germline V gene, CDR1 is SQVTM and CDR2 is ANQGSEA. The V end was cut by 4 bases, the J end by 0 bases, with 12 bases between. CDR3 residues: CSVASYSMNTEAFF. The CDR3 DNA is TGCAGCGTTGCGTCGTACAGTATGAACACTGAAGCTTTCTTT.

The rearrangement joins TRBV25-1 to TRBJ1-3; D unresolved. Germline V gene sequence: CDR1 MGHDK, CDR2 SYGVNS. The CDR3 is 13 residues long. V lost 6 bases and J lost 0, with 6 bases in between. CDR3 protein: CASRTSSGNTIYF. Here the CDR3 DNA reads TGTGCCAGCAGGACCAGCTCTGGAAACACCATATATTTT.

This clone has a handful of counts. J is TRBJ2-1 and V is TRBV7-7, with 7 bases matching TRBD2. The germline V gene encodes CDR1 SSHAT and CDR2 FNYEAQ (reference sequence). The CDR3 consists of 13 residues. Trimming at V came to 2 bases and at J to 6 bases, leaving 1 base not matched to a gene. As DNA, the CDR3 is TGTGCCAGCAGCTTATCTAGCGGCAATGAGCAGTTCTTC. It yields the protein CASSLSSGNEQFF.

This clone was observed a few times. This rearrangement joins TRBV30 to TRBJ1-6, with 7 bases matching TRBD1. The V gene's germline CDR1 is GTSNPN and CDR2 SVGIG (reference sequence). J lost 7 bases, V lost 3 bases, and 18 bases had no gene match. The CDR3 runs to 18 residues. DNA for the CDR3: TGTGCCTGGAGATCCGGGACAGCGGTGGGACTGGGGAATTCACCCCTCCACTTT. This encodes CAWRSGTAVGLGNSPLHF.

The chain combines TRBV4-1 with TRBJ1-1; 7 bases are a match to TRBD1. CDR1 is MGHRA, CDR2 YSYEKL, per germline. The CDR3 has 14 amino acids. Germline trimming cut 6 bases from V and 1 base from J; bases unmatched to any gene: 5. The CDR3: CASRTGTANTEAFF. In DNA, the CDR3 is TGCGCCAGCAGGACCGGGACAGCGAACACTGAAGCTTTCTTT.

V gene TRBV5-1 combines with J gene TRBJ2-5; 7 bases agree with TRBD1. The germline CDR1 and CDR2 sequences are SGHRS and YFSETQ. This CDR3 is built from 14 residues. V was clipped by 0 bases and J by 5 bases; unmatched bases: 4. In DNA form, the CDR3 reads TGCGCCAGCAGCTTGGCACAGGGGAAGGAGACCCAGTACTTC. It translates to CASSLAQGKETQYF.

The chain joins TRBV11-2 to TRBJ2-1; a possible D gene is TRBD1 (6 bases). The germline gives CDR1 SGHAT, CDR2 FQNNGV. The CDR3 consists of 11 residues. Trimming cost V 6 bases and J 9 bases, with 9 bases left between them. The chain's CDR3 is CASRGAGEQFF. CDR3 bases: TGTGCCAGCAGGGGGGCGGGTGAGCAGTTCTTC. Variable domain in full (rest from reference TRBV11-2 and TRBJ2-1): EAGVAQSPRYKIIEKRQSVAFWCNPISGHATLYWYQQILGQGPKLLIQFQNNGVVDDSQLPKDRFSAERLKGVDSTLKIQPAKLEDSAVYLCASRGAGEQFFGPGTRLTVL.

This clone was seen a few times. This rearrangement joins TRBV11-1 to TRBJ2-6, with D unclear. Between the trimmed V and J ends, which lost 1 base and 0 bases, there was a span of 7 bases. The germline gives CDR1 SGHAT, CDR2 FQDESV (reference sequence). The CDR3 loop spans 16 amino acids. The DNA for the CDR3 is TGTGCCAGCAGCTTAGTGGGTAGCTCTGGGGCCAACGTCCTGACTTTC. Its translation: CASSLVGSSGANVLTF.

The chain employs TRBV5-6 and TRBJ1-2; TRBD1 might be the D (6 bases). Germline CDR1 is SGHDT and CDR2 is YYEEEE. CDR3 length: 17 residues. V was shortened by 4 bases and J by 0 bases, with 19 bases between the two germline ends. CDR3 in DNA: TGTGCCAGCAGCCGAACCACCGGGACAAGTACTAACTATGGCTACACCTTC. This encodes CASSRTTGTSTNYGYTF.

This clone has more than one count but fewer than ten. This chain's CDR3 is CSSSRAGNTEAFF. As DNA, the CDR3 is TGCAGCTCGTCGCGTGCGGGCAACACTGAAGCTTTCTTT. The chain is built from TRBV29-1 and TRBJ1-1; D is unresolved. Per the germline V gene, CDR1 is SQVTM and CDR2 is ANQGSEA. V dropped 8 bases and J dropped 2 bases, with 15 bases sitting between them. The CDR3 runs 13 residues.

The CDR3: CASSLQDLANYGYTF. The CDR3 bases are TGTGCCAGCAGCCTACAGGATTTAGCTAACTATGGCTACACCTTC. This chain links TRBV11-2 with TRBJ1-2; perhaps TRBD1 as D (5 bases). Germline loops: CDR1 SGHAT, CDR2 FQNNGV. V lost 5 bases and J lost 0, with 13 bases in between. This CDR3 is 15 amino acids long.

This clone came up a few times. V gene TRBV28 combines with J gene TRBJ2-7; TRBD2 might be the D (5 bases). V lost 8 bases and J lost 2, with 10 bases in between. CDR3 length: 12 residues. Germline V gives CDR1 MDHEN, CDR2 SYDVKM. The CDR3 DNA follows: TGTGCCAGCGGAGTCGGGACCTACGAGCAGTACTTC. This encodes CASGVGTYEQYF.

With respect to this clone: One end of the junction fails to match germline, which may point to a read error. The rearrangement links TRBV4-1 to TRBJ2-7, with 8 bases lining up with TRBD1. CDR3 length: 15 amino acids. Germline CDR1 MGHRA, CDR2 YSYEKL. The CDR3 nucleotides read TGCGCCAGCAGCCAAGCCGGGACAGGCCCATACGGGCAGTACTTC. Protein: CASSQAGTGPYGQYF.

This clone was seen a handful of times. This chain joins TRBV5-4 and TRBJ2-5; D not resolved. CDR3 length: 16 residues. The ends were cut back, 1 base at V and 0 bases at J, with 13 bases in the middle. CDR1 is SGHNT, CDR2 YYREEE, per germline (reference sequence). The CDR3 is CASSLSAAMYQETQYF. The DNA of the CDR3 is TGTGCCAGCAGCTTGTCGGCAGCGATGTACCAAGAGACCCAGTACTTC.

This clone appeared a single time. The V gene is TRBV30, the J gene TRBJ2-2; TRBD2 matches at 10 bases. This CDR3 contains 14 residues. J lost 7 bases, V lost 8 bases, and 10 bases had no gene match. Germline assignment: CDR1 GTSNPN and CDR2 SVGIG (reference sequence). CDR3 amino acids: CAHRLAGVDGELFF. The CDR3 DNA reads TGTGCCCATCGGCTAGCGGGGGTTGACGGGGAGCTGTTTTTT. Based on the CDR3 plus reference TRBV30 and TRBJ2-2, the full variable domain is SQTIHQWPATLVQPVGSPLSLECTVEGTSNPNLYWYRQAAGRGLQLLFYSVGIGQISSEVPQNLSASRPQDRQFILSSKKLLLSDSGFYLCAHRLAGVDGELFFGEGSRLTVL.

The rearrangement joins TRBV30 to TRBJ2-3, with D perhaps being TRBD1 or TRBD2 (5 bases each). The CDR3 totals 14 residues. Germline values: CDR1 GTSNPN, CDR2 SVGIG (reference sequence). V was cut by 0 bases and J by 5 bases, with 12 bases left in between. The CDR3 here is CAWSVQDAGDTQYF. The CDR3 region has the DNA TGTGCCTGGAGTGTACAGGACGCGGGAGATACGCAGTATTTT. Variable domain in full (rest from reference TRBV30 and TRBJ2-3): SQTIHQWPATLVQPVGSPLSLECTVEGTSNPNLYWYRQAAGRGLQLLFYSVGIGQISSEVPQNLSASRPQDRQFILSSKKLLLSDSGFYLCAWSVQDAGDTQYFGPGTRLTVL.